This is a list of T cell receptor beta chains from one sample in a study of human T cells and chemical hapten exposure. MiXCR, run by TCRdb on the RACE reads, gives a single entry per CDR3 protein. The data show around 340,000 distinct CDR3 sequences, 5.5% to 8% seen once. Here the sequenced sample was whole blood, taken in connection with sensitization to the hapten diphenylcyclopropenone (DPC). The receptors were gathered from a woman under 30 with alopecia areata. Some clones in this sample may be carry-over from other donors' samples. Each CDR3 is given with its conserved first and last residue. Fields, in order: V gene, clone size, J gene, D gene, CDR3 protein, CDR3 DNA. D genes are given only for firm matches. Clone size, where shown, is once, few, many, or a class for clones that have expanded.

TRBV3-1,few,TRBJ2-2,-,CASSQDSNYAGTGELFF,TGTGCCAGCAGCCAAGATTCCAACTACGCCGGCACCGGGGAGCTGTTTTTT
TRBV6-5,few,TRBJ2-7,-,CASSPGGSGYEQYF,TGTGCCAGCAGTCCCGGGGGAAGCGGGTACGAGCAGTACTTC
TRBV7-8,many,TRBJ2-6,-,CASSIGRYSGANVLTF,TGTGCCAGCAGCATCGGACGGTACTCTGGGGCCAACGTCCTGACTTTC
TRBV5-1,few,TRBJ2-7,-,CASSFWGATYEQYF,TGCGCCAGCAGCTTTTGGGGGGCGACCTACGAGCAGTACTTC
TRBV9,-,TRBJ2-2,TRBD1,CASSVGDRVAGELFF,TGTGCCAGCAGCGTCGGGGACAGGGTGGCCGGGGAGCTGTTTTTT
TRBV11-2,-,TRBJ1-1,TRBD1,CASSLALGQGTEAFF,TGTGCCAGCAGCTTGGCTCTGGGACAGGGCACTGAAGCTTTCTTT
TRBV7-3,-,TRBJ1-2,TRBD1,CASSKDRNYGYTF,TGTGCCAGCAGCAAGGACAGGAATTATGGCTACACCTTC
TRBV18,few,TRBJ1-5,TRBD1,CASSQGQGIGNQPQHF,TGTGCCAGCTCACAGGGACAGGGGATCGGCAATCAGCCCCAGCATTTT
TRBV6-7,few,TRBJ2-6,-,CASSYCGANVLTF,TGTGCCAGCAGTTATTGCGGGGCCAACGTCCTGACTTTC
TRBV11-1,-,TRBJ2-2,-,CASSSGQRVGELFF,TGTGCCAGCAGCTCCGGACAGCGGGTCGGGGAGCTGTTTTTT
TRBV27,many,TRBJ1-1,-,CASSLSGYTEAFF,TGTGCCAGCAGTTTATCCGGCTACACTGAAGCTTTCTTT
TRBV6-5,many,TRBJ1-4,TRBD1,CASSWDSTNEKLFF,TGTGCCAGCAGTTGGGACAGCACTAATGAAAAACTGTTTTTT
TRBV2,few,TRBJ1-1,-,CASSISMNTEAFF,TGTGCCAGCAGTATCAGCATGAACACTGAAGCTTTCTTT
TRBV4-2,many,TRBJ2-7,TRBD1,CASSKQTGIDYEQYF,TGTGCCAGCAGCAAACAGACAGGGATTGACTACGAGCAGTACTTC
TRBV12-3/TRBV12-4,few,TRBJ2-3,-,CASSFGPVGDTQYF,TGTGCCAGCAGTTTCGGCCCAGTAGGAGATACGCAGTATTTT
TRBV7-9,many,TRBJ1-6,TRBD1,CASSLATGAGSPLHF,TGTGCCAGCAGCTTAGCGACAGGGGCCGGTTCACCCCTCCACTTT
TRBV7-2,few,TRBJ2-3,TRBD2,CASSPGLAGKSDTQYF,TGTGCCAGCAGCCCGGGACTAGCGGGGAAATCAGATACGCAGTATTTT
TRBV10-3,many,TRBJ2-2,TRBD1,CATQGNGELFF,TGTGCCACACAGGGGAACGGGGAGCTGTTTTTT
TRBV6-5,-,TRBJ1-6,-,CASSYDARVNNSPLHF,TGTGCCAGCAGCTATGACGCGCGAGTCAATAATTCACCCCTCCACTTT
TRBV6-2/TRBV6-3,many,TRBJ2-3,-,CASSYSTSTDTQYF,TGTGCCAGCAGTTACTCGACTAGCACAGATACGCAGTATTTT
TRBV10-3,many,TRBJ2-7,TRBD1,CAIQGNPGQGENEQYF,TGTGCCATCCAGGGCAATCCGGGACAGGGGGAGAACGAGCAGTACTTC
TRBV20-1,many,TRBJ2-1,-,CSAREVASYNEQFF,TGCAGTGCTAGAGAAGTAGCATCGTACAATGAGCAGTTCTTC
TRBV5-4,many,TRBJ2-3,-,CASSGSAGSTDTQYF,TGTGCCAGCAGCGGAAGCGCGGGGAGCACAGATACGCAGTATTTT
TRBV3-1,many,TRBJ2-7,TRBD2,CASSPGLALGEQYF,TGTGCCAGCAGCCCGGGACTAGCTCTAGGCGAGCAGTACTTC
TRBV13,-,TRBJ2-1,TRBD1,CASRTGADNEQFF,TGTGCCAGCAGGACAGGGGCAGACAATGAGCAGTTCTTC
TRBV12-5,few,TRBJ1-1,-,CASGFKPGEAFF,TGTGCTAGTGGTTTCAAACCCGGGGAAGCTTTCTTT
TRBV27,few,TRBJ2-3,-,CASSPGLTGTQYF,TGTGCCAGCAGTCCTGGACTAACCGGTACGCAGTATTTT
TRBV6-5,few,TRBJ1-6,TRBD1,CASSYSRDRDDSPLHF,TGTGCCAGCAGTTACTCCCGGGACAGGGACGATTCACCCCTCCACTTT
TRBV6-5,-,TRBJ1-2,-,CATQTVTNYGYTF,TGTGCGACCCAAACCGTCACTAACTATGGCTACACCTTC
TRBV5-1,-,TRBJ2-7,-,CASSPLRRLYTYEQYF,TGCGCCAGCAGCCCCCTCCGTAGACTGTACACCTACGAGCAGTACTTC
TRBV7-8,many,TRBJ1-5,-,CASSLGPNQPQHF,TGTGCCAGCAGCTTAGGACCCAATCAGCCCCAGCATTTT
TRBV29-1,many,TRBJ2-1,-,CSVEDANNEQFF,TGCAGCGTCGAAGACGCAAACAATGAGCAGTTCTTC
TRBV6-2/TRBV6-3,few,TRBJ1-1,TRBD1,CASSYSRGQGNAEAFF,TGTGCCAGCAGTTACTCTCGAGGACAGGGTAACGCTGAAGCTTTCTTT
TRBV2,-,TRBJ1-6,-,CASSELGRNPYNSPLHF,TGTGCCAGCAGTGAATTGGGCAGAAACCCTTATAATTCACCCCTCCACTTT
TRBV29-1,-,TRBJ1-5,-,CSVEEQGDQPQHF,TGCAGCGTTGAAGAACAGGGCGACCAGCCCCAGCATTTT
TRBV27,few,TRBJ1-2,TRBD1,CASRRQGAGYGYTF,TGTGCCAGCAGAAGGCAGGGGGCTGGCTATGGCTACACCTTC
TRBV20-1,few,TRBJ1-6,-,CSARRDGNSPLHF,TGCAGTGCTAGAAGGGACGGGAATTCACCCCTCCACTTT
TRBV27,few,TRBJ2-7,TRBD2,CASSLLSGGDSYEQYF,TGTGCCAGCAGTCTACTTTCCGGGGGGGACTCCTACGAGCAGTACTTC
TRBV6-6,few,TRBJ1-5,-,CASSYHPTASNQPQHF,TGTGCCAGCAGTTACCATCCGACGGCAAGCAATCAGCCCCAGCATTTT
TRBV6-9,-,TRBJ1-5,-,CASSPTVKTPNTRNQPQHF,TGTGCCAGCAGCCCTACTGTGAAGACTCCTAACACGCGCAATCAGCCCCAGCATTTT
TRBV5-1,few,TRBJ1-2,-,CASSFETLGTRNYGYTF,TGCGCCAGCAGCTTCGAAACGTTAGGAACGAGGAACTATGGCTACACCTTC
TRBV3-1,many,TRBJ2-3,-,CASSQGQGFTDTQYF,TGTGCCAGCAGCCAAGGGCAGGGGTTCACAGATACGCAGTATTTT
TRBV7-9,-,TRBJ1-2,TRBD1,CASSSRDRASNYGYTF,TGTGCCAGCAGCTCTCGGGACAGGGCATCCAACTATGGCTACACCTTC
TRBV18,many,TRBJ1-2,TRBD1,CASSVGQGSLYGYTF,TGTGCCAGCTCAGTCGGACAGGGCAGCCTCTATGGCTACACCTTC
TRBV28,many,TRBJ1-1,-,CASSYRTEAFF,TGTGCCAGCAGTTATAGGACAGAAGCTTTCTTT
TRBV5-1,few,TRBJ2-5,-,CASRDQETQYF,TGCGCCAGCAGGGACCAAGAGACCCAGTACTTC
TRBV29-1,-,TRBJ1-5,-,CSGKRCTQPQHF,TGCAGCGGGAAAAGGTGTACGCAGCCCCAGCATTTT
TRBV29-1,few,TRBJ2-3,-,CSVVEGVRDTQYF,TGCAGCGTTGTTGAGGGGGTCCGGGATACGCAGTATTTT
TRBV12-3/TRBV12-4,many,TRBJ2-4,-,CASRAGYLAKNIQYF,TGTGCCAGCAGGGCGGGGTACCTAGCCAAAAACATTCAGTACTTC
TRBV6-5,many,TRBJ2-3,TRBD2,CASSSRAGGFTDTQYF,TGTGCCAGCAGTTCCCGAGCGGGGGGGTTCACAGATACGCAGTATTTT
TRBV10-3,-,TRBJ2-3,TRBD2,CAIRDPSLAGPSTDTQYF,TGCGCCATCAGAGATCCATCACTAGCGGGGCCTAGCACAGATACGCAGTATTTT
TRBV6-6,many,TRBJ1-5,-,CASSTGSGQPQHF,TGTGCCAGCAGTACAGGGTCGGGGCAGCCCCAGCATTTT
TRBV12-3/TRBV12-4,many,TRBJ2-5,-,CASSWTAQETQYF,TGTGCCAGCAGTTGGACGGCCCAAGAGACCCAGTACTTC
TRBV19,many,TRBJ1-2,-,CASSIRSYGYTF,TGTGCCAGTAGTATACGGAGTTATGGCTACACCTTC
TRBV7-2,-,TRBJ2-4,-,CASSLVGENIQYF,TGTGCCAGCAGCTTAGTCGGGGAAAACATTCAGTACTTC
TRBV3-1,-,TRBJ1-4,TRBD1,CASSQGQQGVKQKLFF,TGTGCCAGCAGCCAAGGACAACAGGGGGTGAAACAAAAACTGTTTTTT
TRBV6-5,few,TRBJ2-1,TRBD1,CASSLTPGQGPNEQFF,TGTGCCAGCAGTCTGACCCCGGGACAGGGTCCAAATGAGCAGTTCTTC
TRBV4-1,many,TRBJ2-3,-,CASSQVGVQDTQYF,TGCGCCAGCAGCCAAGTGGGCGTTCAAGATACGCAGTATTTT
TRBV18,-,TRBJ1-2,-,CASSLAGEGFFNGYTF,TGTGCCAGCTCACTCGCCGGAGAGGGTTTTTTTAATGGCTACACCTTC
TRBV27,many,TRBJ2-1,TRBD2,CASSPGLVNEQFF,TGTGCCAGCAGTCCAGGACTAGTAAATGAGCAGTTCTTC